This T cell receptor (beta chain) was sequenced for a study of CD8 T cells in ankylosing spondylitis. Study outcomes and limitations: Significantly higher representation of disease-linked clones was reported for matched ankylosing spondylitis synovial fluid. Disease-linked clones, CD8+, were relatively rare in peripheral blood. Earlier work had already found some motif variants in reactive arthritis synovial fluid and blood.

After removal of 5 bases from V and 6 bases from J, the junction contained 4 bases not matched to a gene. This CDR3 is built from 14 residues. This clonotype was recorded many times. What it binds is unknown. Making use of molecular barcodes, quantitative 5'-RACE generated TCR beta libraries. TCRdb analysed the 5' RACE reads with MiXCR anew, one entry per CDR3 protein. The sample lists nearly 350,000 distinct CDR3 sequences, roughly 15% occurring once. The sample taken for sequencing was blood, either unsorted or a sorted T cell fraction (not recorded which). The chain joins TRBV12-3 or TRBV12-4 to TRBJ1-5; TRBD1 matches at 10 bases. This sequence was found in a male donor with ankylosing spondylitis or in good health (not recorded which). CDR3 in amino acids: CASSPTGGGQPQHF. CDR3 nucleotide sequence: TGTGCCAGCAGTCCGACAGGGGGCGGTCAGCCCCAGCATTTT.